The source of this T cell receptor (beta chain) is a study of T-cell reconstitution after alpha-beta-depleted transplantation in children. Per germline, CDR1 MNHEY and CDR2 SVGEGT. The CDR3 extends over 16 amino acids. The ends were cut back, 2 bases at V and 8 bases at J, with 21 bases in the middle. Notes on this clonotype: Antigen: not known.

Notes on the study in general: Elevated TCRbeta diversity at day 60 was traced, in some patients, to surviving recipient T cells and thymic progenitors. By about two months after transplant, alpha-beta T cells reportedly arose from several hundred graft clones that had expanded.

For TCRbeta, the library was prepared with unique molecular identifiers. TCRdb re-analysed the PCR reads in MiXCR, keeping a single row per CDR3 protein. There are fewer than 150,000 distinct CDR3 sequences in the sample; about 9.6% occur only once, and around 24% lies in the top ten. The receptor comes from a girl less than two years old who had a stem cell transplant for combined immunodeficiency, so the T cells may come from the graft donor. V gene TRBV6-2 or TRBV6-3 combines with J gene TRBJ1-2, with unresolved D. The sample was PBMCs, mostly from graft donor cells, taken 180 days after TCRalphabeta/CD19-depleted stem cell transplant. The CDR3 DNA sequence: TGTGCCAGCAGTTACCACTTCATAGGGCCCGGCTCCGGCTACACCTTC. This sequence encodes CASSYHFIGPGSGYTF.